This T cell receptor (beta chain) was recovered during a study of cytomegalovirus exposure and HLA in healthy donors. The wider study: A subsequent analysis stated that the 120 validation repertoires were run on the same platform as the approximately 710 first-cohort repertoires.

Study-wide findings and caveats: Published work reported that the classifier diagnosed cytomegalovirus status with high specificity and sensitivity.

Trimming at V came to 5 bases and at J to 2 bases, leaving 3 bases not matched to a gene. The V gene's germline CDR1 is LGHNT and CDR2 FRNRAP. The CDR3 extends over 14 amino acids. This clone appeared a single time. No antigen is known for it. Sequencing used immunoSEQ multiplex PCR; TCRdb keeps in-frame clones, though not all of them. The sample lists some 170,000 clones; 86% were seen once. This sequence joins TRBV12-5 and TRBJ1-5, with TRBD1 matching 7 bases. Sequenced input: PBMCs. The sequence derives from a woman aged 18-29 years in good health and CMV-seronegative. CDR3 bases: TGTGCTAGTGGTCGACAGGGAGGCAATCAGCCCCAGCATTTT. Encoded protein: CASGRQGGNQPQHF.